These 27 T cell receptor beta chains were all obtained from the same sample, sequenced in a study of blood T cell repertoires in COVID-19. This table comes from immunoSEQ multiplex PCR, and its TCRdb copy is limited to in-frame clones, with some not included. Found here are roughly 240,000 clones, approximately 82% of them singletons; the top ten hold approximately 2%. The sample taken for sequencing was peripheral blood. These receptors were taken from a man aged 35 to 55 who had recovered from COVID-19.

This chain uses TRBV18 with TRBJ1-5; 7 bases map to TRBD1. The CDR3 is 17 residues long. Germline V lookup: CDR1 KGHSH, CDR2 LQKENI. Trimming cost V 6 bases and J 0 bases; bases outside gene matches: 11. The CDR3 region has the DNA TGTGCCAGCTCCTGGGAAGGAGGGGGCCATAGCAATCAGCCCCAGCATTTT. Its translation: CASSWEGGGHSNQPQHF.

The chain combines TRBV4-1 with TRBJ2-7, with TRBD1 matching over 8 bases. The germline gives CDR1 MGHRA, CDR2 YSYEKL. The CDR3 spans 15 residues. Germline trimming cut 3 bases from V and 5 bases from J; bases unmatched to any gene: 9. CDR3 region: CASSHIRGTGNEQYF. The CDR3 nucleotides are TGCGCCAGCAGCCATATTCGTGGGACAGGCAACGAGCAGTACTTC.

Only one count was recorded for this clone. The genes are TRBV7-2 and TRBJ1-2; D not certain. The CDR3 contains 14 residues. Trimming took 1 base from V and 7 from J, leaving 13 bases between them. CDR1 and CDR2 (germline): SGHTA, FQGNSA. As DNA, the CDR3 is TGTGCCAGCAGCTTAGGAAACCGCGTGTCTGGCTACACCTTC. Translated: CASSLGNRVSGYTF. The full variable domain, in which reference TRBV7-2 and TRBJ1-2 provide the parts outside the CDR3, is GAGVSQSPSNKVTEKGKDVELRCDPISGHTALYWYRQSLGQGLEFLIYFQGNSAPDKSGLPSDRFSAERTGGSVSTLTIQRTQQEDSAVYLCASSLGNRVSGYTFGSGTRLTVV.

This chain connects TRBV6-5 to TRBJ2-7; 8 positions agree with TRBD1. From germline, CDR1 is MNHEY and CDR2 SVGAGI. The CDR3 is 14 amino acids. V was pared by 8 bases and J by 0 bases, with 6 bases of the junction left unmatched. The CDR3 region has the DNA TGTGCCAGCGGCGGAACAGGGGGCTCCTACGAGCAGTACTTC. Amino acid sequence: CASGGTGGSYEQYF.

This chain joins TRBV5-6 and TRBJ2-3; 7 positions agree with TRBD1. CDR1 SGHDT and CDR2 YYEEEE come from the germline V gene. CDR3 size: 14 residues. After removal of 4 bases from V and 0 bases from J, the junction contained 2 bases not matched to a gene. The CDR3, as DNA: TGTGCCAGCAGCGTGACAGGGAGCACAGATACGCAGTATTTT. Translation gives CASSVTGSTDTQYF.

CDR3 loop: CASTANLGGGGGDYTF. DNA of the CDR3: TGCGCCAGCACAGCCAATCTCGGCGGGGGCGGAGGGGACTACACCTTC. This chain uses TRBV4-3 with TRBJ1-2, with D perhaps matching TRBD1 (6 bases). Trimming cost V 7 bases and J 10 bases, with 28 bases left between them. The CDR3 length is 16 residues. In germline, CDR1 is LGHNA, CDR2 YSLEER.

The rearrangement links TRBV18 to TRBJ2-5; D unclear. V lost 0 bases to trimming and J lost 2 bases, with 13 bases between them. Germline lookup yields CDR1 KGHSH and CDR2 LQKENI. There are 16 residues in the CDR3. Here the CDR3 DNA reads TGTGCCAGCTCACCACCAAGAAGGAGCCAACAAGAGACCCAGTACTTC. As protein: CASSPPRRSQQETQYF.

This clone appeared a few times. The chain employs TRBV29-1 and TRBJ1-4, with 7 bases lining up with TRBD1. After removal of 7 bases from V and 7 bases from J, the junction contained 9 bases not matched to a gene. The CDR3 is made up of 13 amino acids. The germline V gene encodes CDR1 SQVTM and CDR2 ANQGSEA. The CDR3 loop reads CSAQGGFSEKLFF. CDR3 nucleotide sequence: TGCAGCGCCCAGGGGGGTTTTAGTGAAAAACTGTTTTTT.

V is TRBV3-1 (or the pseudogene TRBV3-2) and J is TRBJ2-1, with 12 positions matching TRBD2. The V gene's germline CDR1 is LGHDT and CDR2 YNNKEL (reference sequence). V shed 6 bases and J 8 bases; nucleotides not matched to a gene: 8. The CDR3 has 15 residues. CDR3 amino acids: CASSFTSGGSDEQFF. The CDR3 DNA sequence: TGTGCCAGCAGTTTCACTAGCGGGGGGTCCGATGAGCAGTTCTTC.

The chain recombines TRBV10-2 with TRBJ1-1; D not certain. Trimming removed 4 bases at V and 1 base at J, with 10 bases between. Germline loops: CDR1 WSHSY, CDR2 SAAADI. CDR3 length equals 14 residues. CDR3 protein: CASSVIRGNTEAFF. CDR3 coding DNA: TGCGCCAGCAGTGTTATTCGGGGGAACACTGAAGCTTTCTTT.

In its sample, this clone was seen once. The rearrangement joins TRBV4-3 to TRBJ2-1; 10 nucleotides line up with TRBD1. V gave up 3 bases and J gave up 7 bases; unmatched junction bases: 9. The CDR3 extends over 16 amino acids. CDR1 is LGHNA and CDR2 is YSLEER in the germline V gene. This CDR3 reads CASSQVTGTGANEQFF. The CDR3 coding sequence is TGCGCCAGCAGCCAGGTTACCGGGACAGGGGCTAATGAGCAGTTCTTC.

The chain is built from TRBV19 and TRBJ1-2; D perhaps matches TRBD1 (6 bases). The CDR3 runs to 14 residues. Germline CDR1 is LNHDA and CDR2 is SQIVND (reference sequence). Trimming pared 5 bases from V and 4 bases from J, leaving 14 bases between. In DNA, the CDR3 is TGTGCCAGTAGTCTCCGACAGGAGATCTATGGCTACACCTTC. Its protein product is CASSLRQEIYGYTF.

The chain couples TRBV7-9 to TRBJ2-7; 11 bases match TRBD2. The CDR3 covers 15 residues. Unmatched junction bases numbered 4, after V lost 1 base and J lost 5 bases. Germline V lookup: CDR1 SEHNR, CDR2 FQNEAQ (reference sequence). The CDR3 is CASSLELAGVNEQYF. Here the CDR3 DNA reads TGTGCCAGCAGCTTAGAACTAGCGGGAGTAAACGAGCAGTACTTC.

V gene TRBV30 combines with J gene TRBJ1-1; 8 nucleotides align to TRBD1. CDR1 is GTSNPN and CDR2 is SVGIG in the germline V gene (reference sequence). This CDR3 contains 16 residues. V gave up 4 bases and J gave up 1 base; unmatched junction bases: 11. CDR3 loop: CAWKRDRGRSNTEAFF. The CDR3 DNA is TGTGCCTGGAAGAGAGACAGGGGCCGATCGAACACTGAAGCTTTCTTT.

V is TRBV7-8 and J is TRBJ1-6; 8 positions match TRBD1. The CDR3 is made up of 14 amino acids. CDR1 is SGHVS and CDR2 is FQNEAQ in the germline V gene. The V gene end was trimmed by 1 base and the J gene end by 10 bases; junction bases not matched to a gene: 3. As DNA, the CDR3 is TGTGCCAGCAGCTTAGGCAGGGGGCGGTCACCCCTCCACTTT. Translation gives CASSLGRGRSPLHF. Full variable domain (rest looked up from reference TRBV7-8 and TRBJ1-6): GAGVSQSPRYKVAKRGQDVALRCDPISGHVSLFWYQQALGQGPEFLTYFQNEAQLDKSGLPSDRFFAERPEGSVSTLKIQRTQQEDSAVYLCASSLGRGRSPLHFGNGTRLTVT.

This rearrangement joins TRBV7-2 to TRBJ1-2, with 7 bases aligning to TRBD1. This CDR3 has 14 amino acids. CDR1 and CDR2 (germline): SGHTA, FQGNSA. V lost 0 bases to trimming and J lost 2 bases; unmatched junction nucleotides: 0. Here the CDR3 reads CASSLATGNYGYTF. In nucleotides, the CDR3 is TGTGCCAGCAGCTTAGCGACAGGGAACTATGGCTACACCTTC.

In this sample, this clone turned up once. The chain joins TRBV27 to TRBJ2-7; perhaps TRBD2 as D (5 bases). This CDR3 contains 13 residues. With 2 bases removed from V and 6 bases from J, the gap between germline ends came to 11 bases. Germline loops: CDR1 MNHEY, CDR2 SMNVEV (reference sequence). Here the CDR3 DNA reads TGTGCCAGCAGTTTACGGACTGGCTTCGAGCAGTACTTC. Its protein product is CASSLRTGFEQYF.

This clone has just one count. The chain uses TRBV18 and TRBJ2-5; D is possibly TRBD2 (5 bases). V shed 3 bases and J shed 5 bases, with 10 bases lying between them. Germline assignment: CDR1 KGHSH and CDR2 LQKENI. This CDR3 is 13 amino acids long. CDR3 DNA: TGTGCCAGCTCACCCCTTAAGCGGGAGACCCAGTACTTC. Protein sequence: CASSPLKRETQYF.

J is TRBJ2-1 and V is TRBV2; D might be TRBD1 (6 bases). This CDR3 is 13 amino acids long. Germline CDR1 is SNHLY and CDR2 is FYNNEI. V was pared by 7 bases and J by 8 bases, with 15 bases between. DNA for the CDR3: TGTGCCAGCAATAGGGGGACCGACTATGAGCAGTTCTTC. Its translation is CASNRGTDYEQFF.

The chain uses TRBV11-3 and TRBJ1-2, with a weak D call TRBD1 (6 bases). The CDR3 is 14 residues long. V was shortened by 6 bases and J by 4 bases, with 15 bases between the two germline ends. In germline, CDR1 is SGHNT, CDR2 YENEEA. CDR3 DNA sequence: TGTGCCAGCAGTTTCGCCGGGACAACCTATGGCTACACCTTC. Translating gives CASSFAGTTYGYTF.

This clone came up a few times. The genes are TRBV19 and TRBJ2-3; 8 bases are a match to TRBD2. Germline V CDR1 and CDR2: LNHDA, SQIVND (reference sequence). The V gene end was trimmed by 5 bases and the J gene end by 5 bases; junction bases not matched to a gene: 12. The CDR3 sequence is 16 residues long. The CDR3 sequence: CASSVSGSGARDTQYF. The CDR3 DNA follows: TGTGCCAGTAGTGTGAGCGGGAGCGGGGCGAGAGATACGCAGTATTTT. Full variable domain (outside the CDR3, taken from reference TRBV19 and TRBJ2-3): DGGITQSPKYLFRKEGQNVTLSCEQNLNHDAMYWYRQDPGQGLRLIYYSQIVNDFQKGDIAEGYSVSREKKESFPLTVTSAQKNPTAFYLCASSVSGSGARDTQYFGPGTRLTVL.

This clone has a single count. V is TRBV12-5 and J is TRBJ2-1, with TRBD2 matching 10 bases. V lost 1 base to trimming and J lost 4 bases; unmatched junction nucleotides: 4. The CDR3 has 16 amino acids. The V gene's germline CDR1 is LGHNT and CDR2 FRNRAP. The CDR3 protein is CASGLALAGGYNEQFF. CDR3 coding DNA: TGTGCTAGTGGTTTGGCGTTAGCGGGAGGATACAATGAGCAGTTCTTC. The full variable domain, completed using reference TRBV12-5 and TRBJ2-1, is DARVTQTPRHKVTEMGQEVTMRCQPILGHNTVFWYRQTMMQGLELLAYFRNRAPLDDSGMPKDRFSAEMPDATLATLKIQPSEPRDSAVYFCASGLALAGGYNEQFFGPGTRLTVL.

This clone was detected only once. This chain joins TRBV2 and TRBJ1-5, with D unclear. Deletions cut 4 bases from V and 4 bases from J, with 8 bases between. The CDR3 is made up of 13 amino acids. The germline V gene has CDR1 SNHLY and CDR2 FYNNEI. CDR3 DNA: TGTGCCAGCAGTGGGTCCGGGAATCAGCCCCAGCATTTT. It codes for CASSGSGNQPQHF.

The chain's CDR3 is CASSGEFLGEQYF. CDR3 coding DNA: TGCGCCAGCAGCGGGGAGTTCCTAGGCGAGCAGTACTTC. The chain has TRBV5-1 and TRBJ2-7; D is possibly TRBD2 (5 bases). CDR1 and CDR2 from the germline V gene are SGHRS and YFSETQ. The ends were cut back, 4 bases at V and 6 bases at J, with 14 bases in the middle. This CDR3 has 13 amino acids.

The chain joins TRBV12-3 or TRBV12-4 to TRBJ1-1, with D tentatively TRBD1 (5 bases). This CDR3 region has 13 residues. V was pared by 6 bases and J by 5 bases, with 13 bases between. CDR3 coding DNA: TGTGCCAGCAGCGGACTCGGGGGAACTGAAGCTTTCTTT. Translating it yields CASSGLGGTEAFF.

CDR3 region: CASRATGTSGGELFF. CDR3 bases: TGTGCCAGCAGGGCAACCGGGACTAGTGGTGGGGAGCTGTTTTTT. The chain is built from TRBV11-2 and TRBJ2-2; TRBD2 agrees at 8 bases. Germline V gene lookup returns CDR1 SGHAT and CDR2 FQNNGV. The ends lost 6 bases at V and 8 bases at J; junction bases unmatched: 11. CDR3 length: 15 residues. The full variable domain, rest sourced from reference TRBV11-2 and TRBJ2-2, is EAGVAQSPRYKIIEKRQSVAFWCNPISGHATLYWYQQILGQGPKLLIQFQNNGVVDDSQLPKDRFSAERLKGVDSTLKIQPAKLEDSAVYLCASRATGTSGGELFFGEGSRLTVL.

This clone was detected a few times. The rearrangement joins TRBV6-5 to TRBJ1-1; the D gene is possibly TRBD1 (5 bases). With 8 bases removed from V and 9 bases from J, the gap between germline ends came to 10 bases. The CDR3 is made up of 10 amino acids. Germline CDR1 is MNHEY and CDR2 is SVGAGI. CDR3 amino acids: CASGGMKAFF. CDR3 in DNA: TGTGCCAGCGGGGGGATGAAAGCTTTCTTT.